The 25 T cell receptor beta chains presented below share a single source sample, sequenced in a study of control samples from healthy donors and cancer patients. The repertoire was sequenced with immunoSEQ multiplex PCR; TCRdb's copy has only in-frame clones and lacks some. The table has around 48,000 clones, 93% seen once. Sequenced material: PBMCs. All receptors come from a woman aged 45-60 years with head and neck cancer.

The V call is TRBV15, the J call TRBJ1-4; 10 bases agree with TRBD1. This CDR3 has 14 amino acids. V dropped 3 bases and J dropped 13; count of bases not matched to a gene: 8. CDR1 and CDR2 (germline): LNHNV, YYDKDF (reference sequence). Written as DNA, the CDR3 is TGTGCCACCAGCAGGACAGGGGGCCCCGCGGGACTGTTTTTT. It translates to CATSRTGGPAGLFF. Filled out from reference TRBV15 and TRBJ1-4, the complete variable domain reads DAMVIQNPRYQVTQFGKPVTLSCSQTLNHNVMYWYQQKSSQAPKLLFHYYDKDFNNEADTPDNFQSRRPNTSFCFLDIRSPGLGDTAMYLCATSRTGGPAGLFFGSGTQLSVL.

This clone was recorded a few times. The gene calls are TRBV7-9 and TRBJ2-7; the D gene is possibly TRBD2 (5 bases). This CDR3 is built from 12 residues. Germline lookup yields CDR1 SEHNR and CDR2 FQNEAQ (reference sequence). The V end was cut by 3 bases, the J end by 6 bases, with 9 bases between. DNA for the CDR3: TGTGCCAGCAGCTTTGGAGGTTTCGAGCAGTACTTC. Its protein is CASSFGGFEQYF.

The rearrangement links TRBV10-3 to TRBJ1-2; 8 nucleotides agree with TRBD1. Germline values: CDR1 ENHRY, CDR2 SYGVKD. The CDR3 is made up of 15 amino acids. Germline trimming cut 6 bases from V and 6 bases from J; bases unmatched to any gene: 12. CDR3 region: CAISDPKTGVHGYTF. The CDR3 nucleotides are TGTGCCATCAGCGACCCCAAGACAGGGGTGCATGGCTACACCTTC.

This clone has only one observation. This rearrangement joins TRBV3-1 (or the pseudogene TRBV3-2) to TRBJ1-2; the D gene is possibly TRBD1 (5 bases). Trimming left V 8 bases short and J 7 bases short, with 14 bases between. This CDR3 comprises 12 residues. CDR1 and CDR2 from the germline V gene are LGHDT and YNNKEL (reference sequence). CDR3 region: CASRGSLAGYTF. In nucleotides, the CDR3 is TGTGCCAGCCGGGGGTCCTTAGCTGGCTACACCTTC.

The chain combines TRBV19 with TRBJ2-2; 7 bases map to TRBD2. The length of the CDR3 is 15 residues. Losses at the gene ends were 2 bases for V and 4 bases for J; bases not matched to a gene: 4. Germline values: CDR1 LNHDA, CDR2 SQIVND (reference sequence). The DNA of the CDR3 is TGTGCCAGTAGTATACCCCGCGGGGGCACCGGGGAGCTGTTTTTT. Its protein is CASSIPRGGTGELFF. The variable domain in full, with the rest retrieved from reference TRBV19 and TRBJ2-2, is DGGITQSPKYLFRKEGQNVTLSCEQNLNHDAMYWYRQDPGQGLRLIYYSQIVNDFQKGDIAEGYSVSREKKESFPLTVTSAQKNPTAFYLCASSIPRGGTGELFFGEGSRLTVL.

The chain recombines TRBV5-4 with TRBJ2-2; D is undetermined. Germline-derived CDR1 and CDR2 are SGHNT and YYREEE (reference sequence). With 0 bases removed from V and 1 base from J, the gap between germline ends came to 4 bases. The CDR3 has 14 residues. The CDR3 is CASSLGQNTGELFF. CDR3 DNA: TGTGCCAGCAGCTTGGGACAGAACACCGGGGAGCTGTTTTTT.

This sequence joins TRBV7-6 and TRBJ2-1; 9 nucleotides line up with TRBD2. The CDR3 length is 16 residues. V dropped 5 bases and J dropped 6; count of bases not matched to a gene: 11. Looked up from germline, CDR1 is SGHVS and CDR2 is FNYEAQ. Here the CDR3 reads CASSPYSGLAFNEQFF. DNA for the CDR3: TGTGCCAGCAGCCCCTACTCTGGACTAGCGTTCAATGAGCAGTTCTTC.

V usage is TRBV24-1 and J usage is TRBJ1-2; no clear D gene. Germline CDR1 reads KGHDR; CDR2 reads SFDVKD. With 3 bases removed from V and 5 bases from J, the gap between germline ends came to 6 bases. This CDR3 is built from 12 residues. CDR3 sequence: CATSDGLYGYTF. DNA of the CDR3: TGTGCCACCAGTGATGGGCTGTATGGCTACACCTTC.

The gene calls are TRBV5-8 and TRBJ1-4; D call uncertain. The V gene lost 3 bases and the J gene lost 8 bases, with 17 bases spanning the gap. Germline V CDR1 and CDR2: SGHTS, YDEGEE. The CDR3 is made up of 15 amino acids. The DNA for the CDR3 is TGTGCCAGCAGCTCGGACCGACGGGGAAGGGAAAAACTGTTTTTT. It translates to CASSSDRRGREKLFF.

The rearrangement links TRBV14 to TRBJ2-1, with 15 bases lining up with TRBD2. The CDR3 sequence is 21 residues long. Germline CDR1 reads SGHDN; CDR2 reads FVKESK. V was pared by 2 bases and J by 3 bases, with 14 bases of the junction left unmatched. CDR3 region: CASSQFRTSGRAVSVYNEQFF. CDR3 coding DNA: TGTGCCAGCAGCCAATTTCGGACTAGCGGGAGGGCCGTCTCAGTCTACAATGAGCAGTTCTTC.

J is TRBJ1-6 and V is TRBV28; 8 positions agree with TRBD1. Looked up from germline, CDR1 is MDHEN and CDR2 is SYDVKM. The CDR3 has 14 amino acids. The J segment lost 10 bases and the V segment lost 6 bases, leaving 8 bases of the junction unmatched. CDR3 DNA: TGTGCCAGCAGGACCGACAGGGGAGGCTCACCCCTCCACTTT. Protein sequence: CASRTDRGGSPLHF.

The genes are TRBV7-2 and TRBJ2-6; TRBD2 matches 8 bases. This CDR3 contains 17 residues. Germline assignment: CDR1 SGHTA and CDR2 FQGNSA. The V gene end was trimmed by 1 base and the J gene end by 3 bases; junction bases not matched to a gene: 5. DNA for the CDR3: TGTGCCAGCAGCTTAGTAGCCAGCGGGAGTGGGGCCAACGTCCTGACTTTC. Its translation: CASSLVASGSGANVLTF.

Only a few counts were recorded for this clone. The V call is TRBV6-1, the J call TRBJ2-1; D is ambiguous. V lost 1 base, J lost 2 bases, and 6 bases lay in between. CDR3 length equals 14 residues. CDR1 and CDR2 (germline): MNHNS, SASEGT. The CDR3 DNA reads TGTGCCAGCAGTGAAGGTAGTACCTACAATGAGCAGTTCTTC. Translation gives CASSEGSTYNEQFF.

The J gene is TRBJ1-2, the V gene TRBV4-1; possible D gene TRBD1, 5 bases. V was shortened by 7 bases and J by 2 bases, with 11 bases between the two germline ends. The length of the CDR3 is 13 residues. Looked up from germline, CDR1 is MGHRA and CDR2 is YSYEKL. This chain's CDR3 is CASTGGLNYGYTF. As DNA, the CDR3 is TGCGCCAGCACCGGGGGTTTAAACTATGGCTACACCTTC.

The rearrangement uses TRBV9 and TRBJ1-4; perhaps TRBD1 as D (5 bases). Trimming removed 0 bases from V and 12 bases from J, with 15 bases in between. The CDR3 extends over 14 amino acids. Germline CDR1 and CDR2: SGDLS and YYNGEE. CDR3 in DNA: TGTGCCAGCAGCGTAGGCAGGGAAGGCGGGGAACTGTTTTTT. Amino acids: CASSVGREGGELFF.

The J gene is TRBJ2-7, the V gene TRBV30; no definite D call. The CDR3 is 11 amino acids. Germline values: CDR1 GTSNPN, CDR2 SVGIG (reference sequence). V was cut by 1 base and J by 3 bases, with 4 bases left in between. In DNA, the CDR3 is TGTGCCTGGAGTGGATACTACGAGCAGTACTTC. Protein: CAWSGYYEQYF.

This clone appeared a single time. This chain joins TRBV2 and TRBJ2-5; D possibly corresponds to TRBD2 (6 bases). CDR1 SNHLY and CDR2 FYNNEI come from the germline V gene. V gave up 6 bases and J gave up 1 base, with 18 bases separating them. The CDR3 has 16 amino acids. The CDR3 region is CASSGTSRTTQETQYF. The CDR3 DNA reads TGTGCCAGCAGCGGGACTTCCCGAACCACCCAAGAGACCCAGTACTTC.

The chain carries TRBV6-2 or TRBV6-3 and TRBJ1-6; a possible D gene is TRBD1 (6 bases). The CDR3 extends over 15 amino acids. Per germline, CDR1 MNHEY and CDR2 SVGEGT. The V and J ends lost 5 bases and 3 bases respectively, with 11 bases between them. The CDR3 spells CASSIGQNYNSPLHF. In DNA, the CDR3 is TGTGCCAGCAGTATCGGACAGAACTATAATTCACCCCTCCACTTT.

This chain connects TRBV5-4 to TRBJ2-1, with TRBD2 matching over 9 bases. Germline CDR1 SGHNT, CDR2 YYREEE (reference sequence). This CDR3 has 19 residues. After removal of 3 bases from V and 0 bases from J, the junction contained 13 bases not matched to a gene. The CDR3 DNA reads TGTGCCAGCAGCTCATCCGGACTAGCGCTCCCTGCCTCCTACAATGAGCAGTTCTTC. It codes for CASSSSGLALPASYNEQFF.

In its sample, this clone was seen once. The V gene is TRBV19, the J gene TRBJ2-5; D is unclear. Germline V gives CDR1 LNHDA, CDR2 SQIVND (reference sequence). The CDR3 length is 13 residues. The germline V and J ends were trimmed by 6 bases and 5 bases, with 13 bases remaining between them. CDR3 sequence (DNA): TGTGCCAGTAGCACACAGAGACCGGAGACCCAGTACTTC. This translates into CASSTQRPETQYF.

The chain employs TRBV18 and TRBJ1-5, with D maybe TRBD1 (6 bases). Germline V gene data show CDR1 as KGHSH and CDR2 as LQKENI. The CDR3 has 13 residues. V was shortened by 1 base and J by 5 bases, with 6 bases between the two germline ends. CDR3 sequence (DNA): TGTGCCAGCTCACCACACAGGGATCAGCCCCAGCATTTT. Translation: CASSPHRDQPQHF. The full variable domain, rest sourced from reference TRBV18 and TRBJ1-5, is NAGVMQNPRHLVRRRGQEARLRCSPMKGHSHVYWYRQLPEEGLKFMVYLQKENIIDESGMPKERFSAEFPKEGPSILRIQQVVRGDSAAYFCASSPHRDQPQHFGDGTRLSIL.

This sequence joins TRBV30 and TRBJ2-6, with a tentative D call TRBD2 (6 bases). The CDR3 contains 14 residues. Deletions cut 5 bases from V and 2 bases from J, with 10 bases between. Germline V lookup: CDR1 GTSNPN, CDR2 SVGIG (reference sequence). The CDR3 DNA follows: TGTGCCTGGGAGGAGGGACCTGGGGCCAACGTCCTGACTTTC. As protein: CAWEEGPGANVLTF.

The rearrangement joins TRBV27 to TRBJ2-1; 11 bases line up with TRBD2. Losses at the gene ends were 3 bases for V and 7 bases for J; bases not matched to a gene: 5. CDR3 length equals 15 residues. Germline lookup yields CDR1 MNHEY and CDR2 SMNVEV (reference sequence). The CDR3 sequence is CASSFVTSGRNEQFF. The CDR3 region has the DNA TGTGCCAGCAGTTTCGTAACTAGCGGGAGAAATGAGCAGTTCTTC.

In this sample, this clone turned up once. Here the CDR3 DNA reads TGTGCCAGCAGTTTCCGTCTTAACGCTGAAGCTTTCTTT. Translating it yields CASSFRLNAEAFF. The J gene is TRBJ1-1, the V gene TRBV12-3 or TRBV12-4; D is ambiguous. V lost 3 bases and J 6 bases, leaving 11 bases between the germline ends. CDR3 length equals 13 residues.

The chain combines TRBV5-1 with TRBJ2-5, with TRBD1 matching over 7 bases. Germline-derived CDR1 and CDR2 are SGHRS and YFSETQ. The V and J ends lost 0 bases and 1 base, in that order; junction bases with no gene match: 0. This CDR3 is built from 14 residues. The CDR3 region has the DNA TGCGCCAGCAGCTTGGAGGGGGCCCAAGAGACCCAGTACTTC. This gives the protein CASSLEGAQETQYF. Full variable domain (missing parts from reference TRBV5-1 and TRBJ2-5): KAGVTQTPRYLIKTRGQQVTLSCSPISGHRSVSWYQQTPGQGLQFLFEYFSETQRNKGNFPGRFSGRQFSNSRSEMNVSTLELGDSALYLCASSLEGAQETQYFGPGTRLLVL.